The T cell receptor beta chain described here comes from a study of siplizumab effects on memory and regulatory T cells. Produced via immunoSEQ multiplex PCR; TCRdb's table is partial and in-frame only. Among about 68,000 clones listed, 93% were seen once. The CDR3 covers 15 residues. Germline CDR1 and CDR2: ENHRY and SYGVKD. V lost 6 bases and J lost 6; bases outside the gene matches: 13. The source of this sequence is a human donor in good health. Sequenced: CD8+ T cells sorted from blood. The chain uses TRBV10-3 and TRBJ1-2; 7 bases agree with TRBD1. The DNA of the CDR3 is TGTGCCATCAGGAAGGGGGCGCAGGAAGACGATGGCTACACCTTC. Translated, it gives CAIRKGAQEDDGYTF.